These 9 T cell receptor beta chains originate from one sample sequenced in a study of vaccination effects on CD4 cells after COVID-19. Investigators separated out CD4+ T cells once around 11 days of culture had passed. All study participants received two doses of BNT162b2 or mRNA-1273 vaccine. Which antigens these TCRs recognize remains unknown. Generated by immunoSEQ multiplex PCR, the TCRdb table keeps only in-frame clones and is missing some. Here the sample spans 37,000 or so clones, 65% to 75% being singletons. This specimen was CD4+ T cells from PBMCs cultured without peptide, taken after COVID-19 vaccination. These receptors all come from a human donor who received a COVID-19 vaccine.

The rearrangement uses TRBV12-3 or TRBV12-4 and TRBJ2-7, with D unresolved. V gave up 3 bases and J gave up 6 bases, with 12 bases separating them. The CDR3 length is 13 residues. CDR3 amino acids: CASSLRRMGEQYF. The CDR3 nucleotides are TGTGCCAGCAGTTTGAGACGTATGGGCGAGCAGTACTTC.

V gene TRBV7-9 combines with J gene TRBJ1-1, with 8 bases identical to TRBD1. V shed 5 bases, J shed 5 bases, and the junction held 13 bases outside the gene matches. CDR1 is SEHNR, CDR2 FQNEAQ, per germline (reference sequence). The CDR3 is 16 residues long. CDR3 bases: TGTGCCAGCAGCAGAACTCCACAGGGGGGGATAACTGAAGCTTTCTTT. This translates into CASSRTPQGGITEAFF.

This chain joins TRBV19 and TRBJ2-5, with TRBD2 identical over 10 bases. CDR3 length: 16 amino acids. Germline V gene data show CDR1 as LNHDA and CDR2 as SQIVND (reference sequence). Trimming at V came to 6 bases and at J to 1 base, leaving 8 bases not matched to a gene. In DNA, the CDR3 is TGTGCCAGTAGCAATTGGACTAGCGGAACCCAAGAGACCCAGTACTTC. It codes for CASSNWTSGTQETQYF.

This clone was observed a handful of times. The chain joins TRBV12-3 or TRBV12-4 to TRBJ1-2; possible D gene TRBD1, 6 bases. V dropped 6 bases and J dropped 2 bases, with 10 bases sitting between them. The CDR3 is 13 residues long. The CDR3 nucleotides read TGTGCCAGCAGATTACAGGGAAACTATGGCTACACCTTC. As protein: CASRLQGNYGYTF.

The chain uses TRBV18 and TRBJ2-1; 9 bases are a match to TRBD1. V shed 3 bases and J 4 bases; nucleotides not matched to a gene: 4. The CDR3 has 15 amino acids. The germline CDR1 and CDR2 sequences are KGHSH and LQKENI. DNA for the CDR3: TGTGCCAGCTCACCGGACAGGGGTGGGTACAATGAGCAGTTCTTC. Amino acids: CASSPDRGGYNEQFF.

This clone was seen a few times. CDR3 nucleotides: TGTGCCAGCAGCTTGGATGAAGCCGGGGAGCTGTTTTTT. Residues: CASSLDEAGELFF. V usage is TRBV5-4 and J usage is TRBJ2-2; D remains ambiguous. V dropped 0 bases and J dropped 6 bases, with 6 bases sitting between them. The CDR3 extends over 13 amino acids. From germline, CDR1 is SGHNT and CDR2 YYREEE (reference sequence).

The J gene is TRBJ2-1, the V gene TRBV10-1, with 9 nucleotides matching TRBD1. Looked up from germline, CDR1 is WNHNN and CDR2 is SYGVQD (reference sequence). The CDR3 totals 15 residues. V was pared by 4 bases and J by 7 bases, with 8 bases of the junction left unmatched. The DNA for the CDR3 is TGCGCCAGCAGTGTCGCGACAGGGGGTAGAAATGAGCAGTTCTTC. Protein product: CASSVATGGRNEQFF.

There are a few counts of this clone. In DNA, the CDR3 is TGTGCCAGTAGTGACGCTAGCGGGAGGAGCTACGAGCAGTACTTC. Protein sequence: CASSDASGRSYEQYF. The chain joins TRBV19 to TRBJ2-7, with 11 bases identical to TRBD2. Germline CDR1 and CDR2: LNHDA and SQIVND (reference sequence). The length of the CDR3 is 15 residues. The V and J ends lost 5 bases and 3 bases, in that order; junction bases with no gene match: 6.

In this sample, this clone turned up many times. Within the sample, other DNA sequences also encode this same CDR3. CDR3 nucleotides: TGTGCCAGCAGCTTAGAACAGTATAATTCACCCCTCCACTTT. This sequence encodes CASSLEQYNSPLHF. The rearrangement links TRBV7-9 to TRBJ1-6; D not certain. V was trimmed by 1 base and J by 4 bases, leaving 5 bases between them. The CDR3 is 14 amino acids. Germline CDR1 reads SEHNR; CDR2 reads FQNEAQ (reference sequence).